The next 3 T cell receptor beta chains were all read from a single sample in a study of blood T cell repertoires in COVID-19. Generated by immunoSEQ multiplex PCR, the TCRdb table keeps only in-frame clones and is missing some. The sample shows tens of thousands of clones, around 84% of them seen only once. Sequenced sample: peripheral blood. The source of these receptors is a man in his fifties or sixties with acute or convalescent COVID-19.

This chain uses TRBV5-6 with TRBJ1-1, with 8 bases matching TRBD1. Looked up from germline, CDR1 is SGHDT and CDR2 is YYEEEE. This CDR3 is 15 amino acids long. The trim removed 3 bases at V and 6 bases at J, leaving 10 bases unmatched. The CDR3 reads CASSWGTGMIPEAFF. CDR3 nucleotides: TGTGCCAGCAGCTGGGGGACAGGTATGATTCCTGAAGCTTTCTTT.

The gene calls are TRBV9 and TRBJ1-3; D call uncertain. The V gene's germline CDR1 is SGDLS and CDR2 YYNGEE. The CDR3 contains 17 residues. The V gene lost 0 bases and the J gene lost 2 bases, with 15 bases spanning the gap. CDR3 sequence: CASSVGGRGRTGNTIYF. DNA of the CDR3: TGTGCCAGCAGCGTAGGCGGGAGAGGGAGGACTGGAAACACCATATATTTT.

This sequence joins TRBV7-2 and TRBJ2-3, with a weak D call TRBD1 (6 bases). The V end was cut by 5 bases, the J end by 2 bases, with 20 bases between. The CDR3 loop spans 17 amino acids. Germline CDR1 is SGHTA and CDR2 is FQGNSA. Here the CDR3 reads CASSPTGPTAHTDTQYF. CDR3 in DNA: TGTGCCAGCAGCCCGACAGGCCCGACGGCCCACACAGATACGCAGTATTTT.